These T cell receptor beta chains were read from a single sample in a study of T cell responses to AZD1222 COVID-19 vaccine. Assay used: immunoSEQ multiplex PCR; TCRdb lists only in-frame clones, some missing. The table lists approximately 80,000 clones, about 90% of them singletons. The sequences come from peripheral blood, collected on day 0 of AZD1222 vaccination. These receptors were obtained from an adult in good health. Each CDR3 is given with its conserved first and last residue. The D gene is left open where the match is weak. Part of the rows lack a size; the others show once, few, many or a class for expanded clones.

cdr3_length,d_call,v_call,j_call,clone_size,cdr3_nt,cdr3_aa
11,.,TRBV7-9,TRBJ1-3,.,TGTGCCAGCTCGGGAGGAAACACCATATATTTT,CASSGGNTIYF
15,.,TRBV7-2,TRBJ1-4,once,TGTGCCAGCAGCTTAGCGCTTCGTCCGAATGAAAAACTGTTTTTT,CASSLALRPNEKLFF
14,.,TRBV10-1,TRBJ1-3,.,TGCGCCAGCAGTGAAGACCTCTCTGGAAACACCATATATTTT,CASSEDLSGNTIYF
15,.,TRBV15,TRBJ2-5,.,TGTGCCACCAGCAGAGGTCGGCAGGGTGGAGAGACCCAGTACTTC,CATSRGRQGGETQYF
12,.,TRBV5-4,TRBJ1-6,.,TGTGCCAGCAGCTTGAACGGGGGTACCCTCCACTTT,CASSLNGGTLHF
15,TRBD2,TRBV28,TRBJ2-5,.,TGTGCCAGCAGTTCCCGACTAGCGGCACAAGAGACCCAGTACTTC,CASSSRLAAQETQYF
15,.,TRBV9,TRBJ2-3,.,TGTGCCAGCGCCCGAGGGTCCCCCTCCACAGATACGCAGTATTTT,CASARGSPSTDTQYF
16,.,TRBV5-1,TRBJ1-1,.,TGCGCCAGCAGCTTGGAACCGGGACGGCTGAACACTGAAGCTTTCTTT,CASSLEPGRLNTEAFF
14,TRBD1,TRBV7-9,TRBJ1-6,once,TGTGCCAGCAGCTTGGGAACAGGGGGATCACCCCTCCACTTT,CASSLGTGGSPLHF
13,.,TRBV7-2,TRBJ1-2,.,TGTGCCAGCAGCTTAGCAGGGGCTGGTGGCTACACCTTC,CASSLAGAGGYTF
15,.,TRBV9,TRBJ1-5,.,TGTGCCAGCAGCGTAGATCCCGATAGCAATCAGCCCCAGCATTTT,CASSVDPDSNQPQHF
18,TRBD1,TRBV6-6,TRBJ1-5,few,TGTGCCAGCAGTCCCCATGCACCCCTACAGGGGGGGAATCAGCCCCAGCATTTT,CASSPHAPLQGGNQPQHF
13,.,TRBV12-3/TRBV12-4,TRBJ1-1,.,TGTGCCAGCAGTTTCGGTCTTAACTCTGAAGCTTTCTTT,CASSFGLNSEAFF
17,.,TRBV27,TRBJ2-6,.,TGTGCCAGCTCGGGGGACACTCCCTACTCTGGGGCCAACGTCCTGACTTTC,CASSGDTPYSGANVLTF
12,.,TRBV13,TRBJ2-7,few,TGTGCCAGCGTTCGGGGGAGAGGCGAGCAGTACTTC,CASVRGRGEQYF
17,.,TRBV7-9,TRBJ1-6,.,TGTGCCAGCAGCACCCACCGCGGTGGGGGGAACTATTCACCCCTCCACTTT,CASSTHRGGGNYSPLHF
12,TRBD2,TRBV6-5,TRBJ2-5,.,TGTGCCACTGAGGGGACTACTGAGACCCAGTACTTC,CATEGTTETQYF
14,.,TRBV6-5,TRBJ1-1,.,TGTGCCAGCAGTAACGTGGGGTATGGCACTGAAGCTTTCTTT,CASSNVGYGTEAFF
11,.,TRBV6-2/TRBV6-3,TRBJ2-7,.,TGTGCCAGCAGTTTTAGATACGAGCAGTACTTC,CASSFRYEQYF
13,.,TRBV5-1,TRBJ1-5,.,TGCGCCAGCAGCCGGGACGGCAATCAGCCCCAGCATTTT,CASSRDGNQPQHF
16,.,TRBV7-2,TRBJ1-3,.,TGTGCCAGCAGCTTAGTTGCGGGGAACTCTGGAAACACCATATATTTT,CASSLVAGNSGNTIYF
13,.,TRBV29-1,TRBJ1-5,once,TGCAGCGTAGGATCGGGTCCGGGTCAGCCCCAGCATTTT,CSVGSGPGQPQHF
13,.,TRBV18,TRBJ2-1,.,TGTGCCAGCTCTGGAGCGGGCTACAATGAGCAGTTCTTC,CASSGAGYNEQFF
16,TRBD1,TRBV12-5,TRBJ1-1,.,TGTGCTAGTGGTTTGATGTCGGGACAGCCGAACACTGAAGCTTTCTTT,CASGLMSGQPNTEAFF
16,TRBD2,TRBV7-9,TRBJ2-3,.,TGTGCCAGCAGCTTAGCGGGACTAGGTGTCGGAGATACGCAGTATTTT,CASSLAGLGVGDTQYF
13,.,TRBV30,TRBJ1-1,once,TGTGCCTGGAGTAACCTCGCGAACACTGAAGCTTTCTTT,CAWSNLANTEAFF
15,TRBD2,TRBV29-1,TRBJ2-3,.,TGCAGCGTCCGCCTGGGACTAGCTGGAGGGGATACGCAGTATTTT,CSVRLGLAGGDTQYF
15,.,TRBV7-8,TRBJ1-3,.,TGTGCCAGCAGCTTAGGTTCTTTCTCTGGAAACACCATATATTTT,CASSLGSFSGNTIYF
17,.,TRBV2,TRBJ1-5,.,TGTGCCAGCAGCCCCTCCCGACGACGGGTACAGGATCAGCCCCAGCATTTT,CASSPSRRRVQDQPQHF
15,.,TRBV18,TRBJ1-1,.,TGTGCCAGCTCACCCAGGCTGGAAAGGGGCACTGAAGCTTTCTTT,CASSPRLERGTEAFF
15,.,TRBV7-9,TRBJ1-5,.,TGTGCCAGCAGCAAACAGGGTTATGGCAATCAGCCCCAGCATTTT,CASSKQGYGNQPQHF
14,.,TRBV19,TRBJ2-1,.,TGTGCCAGTAGGAATAGCGGCGCCTACAATGAGCAGTTCTTC,CASRNSGAYNEQFF
14,.,TRBV9,TRBJ1-2,few,TGTGCCAGCAGCGTTGGGATGAGCTCCTATGGCTACACCTTC,CASSVGMSSYGYTF
13,TRBD1,TRBV29-1,TRBJ2-7,.,TGCAGCGGCGGACAGGGGGGCTCCTACGAGCAGTACTTC,CSGGQGGSYEQYF
14,.,TRBV6-5,TRBJ1-3,.,TGTGCCAGCAGCAGTATCAACTCTGGAAACACCATATATTTT,CASSSINSGNTIYF
14,TRBD1,TRBV18,TRBJ2-1,.,TGTGCCAGCTCACAACAGGACAGGGTTAATGAGCAGTTCTTC,CASSQQDRVNEQFF
14,.,TRBV2,TRBJ1-1,.,TGTGCCAGCAGAGGGCTATATATGAACACTGAAGCTTTCTTT,CASRGLYMNTEAFF
16,TRBD1,TRBV6-1,TRBJ2-1,.,TGTACCAGCAGTGCAAACAGGGGGCTGAAGGGAAATGAGCAGTTCTTC,CTSSANRGLKGNEQFF
15,.,TRBV3-1/TRBV3-2,TRBJ1-2,.,TGTGCCAGCAGCCAGGGCAGCCTGTATAACTATGGCTACACCTTC,CASSQGSLYNYGYTF
14,.,TRBV5-1,TRBJ2-7,.,TGCGCCAGCAGCTCCCGGGACCGTAGCTACGAGCAGTACTTC,CASSSRDRSYEQYF
14,TRBD1,TRBV6-4,TRBJ1-1,few,TGTGCCAGCAGTGACGGAAACAGGGGCACTGAAGCTTTCTTT,CASSDGNRGTEAFF
14,.,TRBV3-1/TRBV3-2,TRBJ1-2,.,TGTGCCAGCAGCCAAGAACAGGGTATTGGTGGCTACACCTTC,CASSQEQGIGGYTF
14,.,TRBV6-5,TRBJ1-1,.,TGTGCCAGCAGTAAACGGGACACCGACACTGAAGCTTTCTTT,CASSKRDTDTEAFF
15,.,TRBV9,TRBJ2-7,.,TGTGCCAGCAGCCCCCGACAGGGAGGCGCCTACGAGCAGTACTTC,CASSPRQGGAYEQYF
15,TRBD1,TRBV7-9,TRBJ1-3,.,TGTGCCAGCAGCGGACAGGAAATCCCTGGAAACACCATATATTTT,CASSGQEIPGNTIYF
12,.,TRBV29-1,TRBJ2-7,.,TGCAGCGTGGAGGGAGGGGGGGACGAGCAGTACTTC,CSVEGGGDEQYF
13,.,TRBV5-1,TRBJ2-7,.,TGCGCCAGCAGCTGGACAGCTTCCTACGAGCAGTACTTC,CASSWTASYEQYF
13,.,TRBV7-9,TRBJ2-7,few,TGTGCCAGCAGCGTACCGACAGTCTACGAGCAGTACTTC,CASSVPTVYEQYF
13,.,TRBV28,TRBJ1-1,.,TGTGCCAGCCTACAAGGAATAATGAGTGAAGCTTTCTTT,CASLQGIMSEAFF
14,.,TRBV19,TRBJ2-7,.,TGTGCCAGTAGTAGTACCAGGGCATCGGGAGAGCAGTACTTC,CASSSTRASGEQYF
17,.,TRBV7-6,TRBJ2-7,.,TGTGCCAGCAGCTTAGCGCCTCCTAGCCCGCCTCCGTGGGAGCAGTACTTC,CASSLAPPSPPPWEQYF
13,.,TRBV28,TRBJ2-7,.,TGTGCCAGCAGTTGGTCGGGGCTTTCCGAGCAGTACTTC,CASSWSGLSEQYF
14,TRBD2,TRBV6-5,TRBJ2-1,once,TGTGCCAGCAGGGGGACTAGCGACTACAATGAGCAGTTCTTC,CASRGTSDYNEQFF
15,.,TRBV19,TRBJ2-3,.,TGTGCCAGTAGTATAGTCACAGGGTCAGGTGATACGCAGTATTTT,CASSIVTGSGDTQYF
12,.,TRBV12-3/TRBV12-4,TRBJ2-3,.,TGTGCCAGCAGTTTAGGGTCAGATACGCAGTATTTT,CASSLGSDTQYF
16,.,TRBV7-9,TRBJ1-4,once,TGTGCCAGCAGCCGCCCCGCAGGCGCAACTAATGAAAAACTGTTTTTT,CASSRPAGATNEKLFF
12,.,TRBV30,TRBJ1-1,.,TGTGCCTATGCCCCGGGCGTTACTGAAGCTTTCTTT,CAYAPGVTEAFF
14,.,TRBV6-5,TRBJ1-1,.,TGTGCCAGCAGTAATCTTATCCTGAACACTGAAGCTTTCTTT,CASSNLILNTEAFF
15,.,TRBV9,TRBJ2-5,once,TGTGCCAGCAGCGTATGGGCAGGCGAAAAAGAGACCCAGTACTTC,CASSVWAGEKETQYF
14,.,TRBV7-8,TRBJ2-4,.,TGTGCCAGCAGCTTAGCAGTAGCCAAAAACATTCAGTACTTC,CASSLAVAKNIQYF